This T cell receptor (beta chain) was documented in a study of blood T cells in healthy people across ages. Study-wide findings and caveats: Expanded clonotype changes were possibly confounded by unknown donor CMV status.

This clonotype was recorded a few times. Its antigen is currently unknown. PCR was performed a second time for about 6 to 12 cycles using a sample-barcoded 5' primer and a J-beta primer mix. MiXCR, run by TCRdb on the 5' RACE reads, gives a single entry per CDR3 protein. This sample carries 900,000 to 950,000 distinct CDR3 sequences, around 29% of them seen once, and the ten largest clones take more than 8.5%. Trimming shortened V by 10 bases and J by 3 bases, and 25 bases separated the two germline ends. The CDR3 is made up of 16 amino acids. These data also featured in a second study, about T cells of mothers and their children.

This receptor was taken from a woman between 40 and 55 years old in good health. The genes are TRBV12-3 or TRBV12-4 and TRBJ2-7, with D possibly matching TRBD2 (7 bases). The sample taken for sequencing was blood. The CDR3 sequence: CANSRRGGLTNYEQYF. CDR3 bases: TGTGCCAACAGCCGCCGAGGGGGACTAACGAACTACGAGCAGTACTTC.